Below, one TCR beta chain is given with its context. Only in-frame clones appear in the TCRdb table, and some are missing; sequencing was by immunoSEQ multiplex PCR. Of over 200,000 clones listed, roughly 82% were seen once; the top ten hold 13%. The data were taken from a study of control samples from healthy donors and cancer patients. Germline CDR1 is LGHDT and CDR2 is YNNKEL (reference sequence). With 1 base removed from V and 5 bases from J, the gap between germline ends came to 5 bases. The CDR3 sequence is 12 residues long. The receptor was derived from a woman aged 60-75 years with lung cancer. The sequenced sample was PBMCs. The gene calls are TRBV3-1 (or the pseudogene TRBV3-2) and TRBJ1-1; unclear D gene. CDR3 protein: CASSQAGTEAFF. The CDR3 DNA sequence: TGTGCCAGCAGCCAAGCGGGGACTGAAGCTTTCTTT.